The T cell receptor beta chain described here comes from a study of identical twins. Whole-study results and caveats: Out-of-frame TCR alpha sharing observed in monozygotic twins exceeded model estimates.

At least ten counts were recorded for this clonotype. Its antigen is still unknown. V was pared by 0 bases and J by 2 bases, with 6 bases of the junction left unmatched. Germline V lookup: CDR1 MNHNS, CDR2 SASEGT. The CDR3 sequence is 16 residues long. Template switching, a step in the protocol, added a universal primer site, and cDNA carried unique molecular identifiers. TCRdb redid the calling of the 5' RACE reads with MiXCR, one entry per CDR3 protein. The sample records about 280,000 distinct CDR3 sequences, about 8.3% being singletons. This same sample was also part of a study on yellow fever vaccine responses in identical twins.

V gene TRBV6-1 combines with J gene TRBJ2-7, with TRBD2 identical over 8 bases. This clonotype was sampled from a young woman in good health. Sample: memory (CD45RO+) T cells sorted from blood. Written as DNA, the CDR3 is TGTGCCAGCAGTGAAGCAGGGTGGGGACTAGCCTACGAGCAGTACTTC. Its protein product is CASSEAGWGLAYEQYF.